The rows below give T cell receptor beta chains drawn from one sample of a study of T cell repertoires in cytomegalovirus infection. No antigens are known for them. Each CDR3 protein gets one entry after TCRdb re-called the reads with MiXCR. The table lists about 160,000 distinct CDR3 sequences, about 20% of them singletons. The sample was CD8+ T cells from cultured PBMCs, taken from culture after CMV antigen stimulation. The receptors stem from a human donor in good health (CMV status not recorded). Some clones in this sample may be carry-over from other donors' samples. Both conserved end residues are part of each CDR3. A D gene is named only where the DNA matches it firmly. Part of the rows lack a size; the others show once, few, many or a class for expanded clones.

CDR3 DNA: TGCGCCAGCAGCCAAGCCGGACAGAGCTCCTACGAGCAGTACTTC
CDR3 protein: CASSQAGQSSYEQYF
D gene: -
V gene: TRBV4-1
J gene: TRBJ2-7
clone size: few

CDR3 DNA: TGTGCCAGCAGCTTAGAAGCAGGACAGGGCGGGCAGCCCCAGCATTTT
CDR3 protein: CASSLEAGQGGQPQHF
D gene: TRBD1
V gene: TRBV7-2
J gene: TRBJ1-5
clone size: few

CDR3 DNA: TGTGCCAGCAGCGATGGGACCCGTTCCCTCTACGAGCAGTACTTC
CDR3 protein: CASSDGTRSLYEQYF
D gene: -
V gene: TRBV6-2/TRBV6-3
J gene: TRBJ2-7
clone size: few

CDR3 DNA: TGTGCCACTACCGACAGTTACAATGAGCAGTTCTTC
CDR3 protein: CATTDSYNEQFF
D gene: -
V gene: TRBV6-2/TRBV6-3
J gene: TRBJ2-1
clone size: -

CDR3 DNA: TGTGCCAGCAGCGAGAATCGGGACTCCCGCTCCTACGAGCAGTACTTC
CDR3 protein: CASSENRDSRSYEQYF
D gene: -
V gene: TRBV9
J gene: TRBJ2-7
clone size: few

CDR3 DNA: TGTGCCAGCAGCCGTGGACAGGGGAGAGGTGAAGCTTTCTTT
CDR3 protein: CASSRGQGRGEAFF
D gene: TRBD1
V gene: TRBV7-3
J gene: TRBJ1-1
clone size: many

CDR3 DNA: TGTGCCAGCAGCCCGCTGCTCCGGGACAGAGGATACCTGAACACTGAAGCTTTCTTT
CDR3 protein: CASSPLLRDRGYLNTEAFF
D gene: TRBD1
V gene: TRBV7-9
J gene: TRBJ1-1
clone size: -

CDR3 DNA: TGTGCCAGCAGTGAAAGAGGGGGACGCCGGATCGAGCAGTACTTC
CDR3 protein: CASSERGGRRIEQYF
D gene: -
V gene: TRBV6-1
J gene: TRBJ2-7
clone size: -

CDR3 DNA: TGCGCCAGCAGCCACGGACAGGACTCCGGGGAGCTGTTTTTT
CDR3 protein: CASSHGQDSGELFF
D gene: TRBD1
V gene: TRBV4-1
J gene: TRBJ2-2
clone size: -

CDR3 DNA: TGCGCCAGCAGCTCCTCGACCCAAGAGACCCAGTACTTC
CDR3 protein: CASSSSTQETQYF
D gene: -
V gene: TRBV5-1
J gene: TRBJ2-5
clone size: few

CDR3 DNA: TGTGCCAGCAGTTTAACCGGTCCCGGTTCACCCCTCCACTTT
CDR3 protein: CASSLTGPGSPLHF
D gene: -
V gene: TRBV12-3/TRBV12-4
J gene: TRBJ1-6
clone size: -

CDR3 DNA: TGTGCCAGCAGTTTCAGACTAGCGGGGAGTTTTGAGACCCAGTACTTC
CDR3 protein: CASSFRLAGSFETQYF
D gene: TRBD2
V gene: TRBV12-3/TRBV12-4
J gene: TRBJ2-5
clone size: -

CDR3 DNA: TGTGCCAGCAGCTTATCGACAGGGGGCGCTTCTGTTAACTATGGCTACACCTTC
CDR3 protein: CASSLSTGGASVNYGYTF
D gene: TRBD1
V gene: TRBV7-9
J gene: TRBJ1-2
clone size: few

CDR3 DNA: TGTGCCAGCAGCTCTAGCGCGAGCACAGATACGCAGTATTTT
CDR3 protein: CASSSSASTDTQYF
D gene: -
V gene: TRBV9
J gene: TRBJ2-3
clone size: -

CDR3 DNA: TGCGCCAGCAGCCAGTCCCCTGACAGGGAGGCTGAAGCTTTCTTT
CDR3 protein: CASSQSPDREAEAFF
D gene: TRBD1
V gene: TRBV4-1
J gene: TRBJ1-1
clone size: -

CDR3 DNA: TGTGCCAGCAGCTTAGAGGCGGCACCCCAAGTAGGAGGCTACACCTTC
CDR3 protein: CASSLEAAPQVGGYTF
D gene: -
V gene: TRBV7-2
J gene: TRBJ1-2
clone size: -

CDR3 DNA: TGTGCCAGCAGCACCAACAGGATTCGCTATGGCTACACCTTC
CDR3 protein: CASSTNRIRYGYTF
D gene: -
V gene: TRBV7-2
J gene: TRBJ1-2
clone size: few

CDR3 DNA: TGTGCCAGCAGTTACTCGACAGGGGGTTTAGAAGCTTTCTTT
CDR3 protein: CASSYSTGGLEAFF
D gene: TRBD1
V gene: TRBV6-5
J gene: TRBJ1-1
clone size: -

CDR3 DNA: TGCGCCAGCAGCTTAACTAGCGGGGGGCGCACAGATACGCAGTATTTT
CDR3 protein: CASSLTSGGRTDTQYF
D gene: TRBD2
V gene: TRBV4-3
J gene: TRBJ2-3
clone size: -

CDR3 DNA: TGCGCCAGCAGCCAAGGAGACAGTAATTCACCCCTCCACTTT
CDR3 protein: CASSQGDSNSPLHF
D gene: -
V gene: TRBV4-3
J gene: TRBJ1-6
clone size: -

CDR3 DNA: TGCGCCAGCAGCCAAGAGGGGACAGGGCATACCGGGGAGCTGTTTTTT
CDR3 protein: CASSQEGTGHTGELFF
D gene: TRBD1
V gene: TRBV4-1
J gene: TRBJ2-2
clone size: many

CDR3 DNA: TGTGCCAGCAGCGGTAACCGGGGGACGACCAAAAACATTCAGTACTTC
CDR3 protein: CASSGNRGTTKNIQYF
D gene: -
V gene: TRBV7-9
J gene: TRBJ2-4
clone size: few

CDR3 DNA: TGTGCCAGCAGTTACGGTGACGCCTACTTC
CDR3 protein: CASSYGDAYF
D gene: -
V gene: TRBV6-2/TRBV6-3
J gene: TRBJ1-2
clone size: many

CDR3 DNA: TGCGCCAGCAGCCAAGGAGGGGGTTCACCCCTCCACTTT
CDR3 protein: CASSQGGGSPLHF
D gene: -
V gene: TRBV4-1
J gene: TRBJ1-6
clone size: -

CDR3 DNA: TGTGCCAGCGCAGGGAGTGAGGCCTACGAGCAGTACTTC
CDR3 protein: CASAGSEAYEQYF
D gene: -
V gene: TRBV6-5
J gene: TRBJ2-7
clone size: -

CDR3 DNA: TGTGCCAGCAGCTTAGAAGGGACAGGGGGCCCAGATACGCAGTATTTT
CDR3 protein: CASSLEGTGGPDTQYF
D gene: TRBD1
V gene: TRBV7-2
J gene: TRBJ2-3
clone size: -

CDR3 DNA: TGTGCCAGCAGCTCAGGACTGGATCCTGGCTACGAGCAGTACTTC
CDR3 protein: CASSSGLDPGYEQYF
D gene: -
V gene: TRBV7-2
J gene: TRBJ2-7
clone size: once

CDR3 DNA: TGTGCCAGCAGGAGACTTAGCGGGGGGACCTACAATGAGCAGTTCTTC
CDR3 protein: CASRRLSGGTYNEQFF
D gene: TRBD2
V gene: TRBV6-1
J gene: TRBJ2-1
clone size: few

CDR3 DNA: TGTGCTAGTGGTTTGTCCAGCTACGAGCAGTACTTC
CDR3 protein: CASGLSSYEQYF
D gene: -
V gene: TRBV12-5
J gene: TRBJ2-7
clone size: few

CDR3 DNA: TGTGCCACATCGAGGGGCAGGGGTATAGCAGATACGCAGTATTTT
CDR3 protein: CATSRGRGIADTQYF
D gene: -
V gene: TRBV7-2
J gene: TRBJ2-3
clone size: few

CDR3 DNA: TGTGCCAGCAGCCTAGGAGGGGGTGCCTACAATGAGCAGTTCTTC
CDR3 protein: CASSLGGGAYNEQFF
D gene: -
V gene: TRBV7-9
J gene: TRBJ2-1
clone size: few